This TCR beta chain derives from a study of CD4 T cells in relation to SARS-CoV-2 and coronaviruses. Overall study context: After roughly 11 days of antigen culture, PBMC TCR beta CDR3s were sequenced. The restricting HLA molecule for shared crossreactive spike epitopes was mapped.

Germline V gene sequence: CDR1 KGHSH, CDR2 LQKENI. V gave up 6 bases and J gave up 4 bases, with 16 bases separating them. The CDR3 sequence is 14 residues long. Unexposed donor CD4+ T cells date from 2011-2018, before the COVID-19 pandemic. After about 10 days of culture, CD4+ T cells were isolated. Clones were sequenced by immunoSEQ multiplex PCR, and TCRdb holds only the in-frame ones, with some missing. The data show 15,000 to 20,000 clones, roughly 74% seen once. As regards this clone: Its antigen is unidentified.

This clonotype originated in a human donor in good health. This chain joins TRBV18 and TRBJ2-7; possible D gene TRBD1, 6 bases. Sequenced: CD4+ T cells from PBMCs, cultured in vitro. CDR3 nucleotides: TGTGCCAGCTCGGAGCAGGGCCAGGGGTACGAGCAGTACTTC. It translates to CASSEQGQGYEQYF.